The rows below give T cell receptor beta chains drawn from one sample of a study of cytomegalovirus exposure and HLA in healthy donors. Generated by immunoSEQ multiplex PCR, the TCRdb table keeps only in-frame clones and is missing some. The repertoire has some 150,000 clones, 82% of them found once; the top ten carry 4.5% to 6%. Source material: PBMCs. The receptor source for this set is a man aged 25 to 45 in good health and CMV-seropositive. Each CDR3 is given with its conserved first and last residue. The D gene is left open where the match is weak. Only some rows state a clone size, as once, few, many or a class for expanded clones.

CDR3aa: CASIADRVGEQFF
CDR3nt: TGTGCCAGCATTGCCGACAGGGTCGGTGAGCAGTTCTTC
len: 13
v_gene: TRBV6-1
abundance: NA
d_gene: TRBD1
j_gene: TRBJ2-1

CDR3aa: CASLRTSGGWDEQFF
CDR3nt: TGCGCCAGTCTCAGGACTAGCGGGGGGTGGGATGAGCAGTTCTTC
len: 15
v_gene: TRBV4-1
abundance: NA
d_gene: TRBD2
j_gene: TRBJ2-1

CDR3aa: CSSSLQGGSNQPQHF
CDR3nt: TGTTCCAGCAGCTTACAGGGAGGTAGCAATCAGCCCCAGCATTTT
len: 15
v_gene: TRBV7-9
abundance: few
d_gene: NA
j_gene: TRBJ1-5

CDR3aa: CASSFATGSSYEQYF
CDR3nt: TGTGCCAGCAGCTTCGCTACAGGGAGCTCCTACGAGCAGTACTTC
len: 15
v_gene: TRBV4-2
abundance: NA
d_gene: NA
j_gene: TRBJ2-7

CDR3aa: CASSPDMGPTGELFF
CDR3nt: TGTGCCAGCTCACCAGACATGGGCCCGACCGGGGAGCTGTTTTTT
len: 15
v_gene: TRBV18
abundance: NA
d_gene: NA
j_gene: TRBJ2-2

CDR3aa: CATSRDRPSHEQFF
CDR3nt: TGTGCCACCAGCAGAGATCGGCCTAGCCATGAGCAGTTCTTC
len: 14
v_gene: TRBV15
abundance: NA
d_gene: NA
j_gene: TRBJ2-1

CDR3aa: CASSRRGGTNQPQHF
CDR3nt: TGCGCCAGCAGCCGACGGGGTGGAACCAATCAGCCCCAGCATTTT
len: 15
v_gene: TRBV6-5
abundance: NA
d_gene: NA
j_gene: TRBJ1-5

CDR3aa: CASSQTGNSYEQYF
CDR3nt: TGTGCCAGCAGCCAGACAGGGAACTCCTACGAGCAGTACTTC
len: 14
v_gene: TRBV6-5
abundance: once
d_gene: TRBD1
j_gene: TRBJ2-7

CDR3aa: CASSPQGSADTQYF
CDR3nt: TGTGCCAGCAGCCCTCAGGGGAGCGCAGATACGCAGTATTTT
len: 14
v_gene: TRBV11-3
abundance: once
d_gene: NA
j_gene: TRBJ2-3

CDR3aa: CASSSTRTSGGPSYEQYF
CDR3nt: TGTGCCAGCAGTTCTACTCGGACTAGCGGGGGTCCCTCCTACGAGCAGTACTTC
len: 18
v_gene: TRBV27
abundance: NA
d_gene: TRBD2
j_gene: TRBJ2-7

CDR3aa: CASSLLAVSSYEQYF
CDR3nt: TGTGCCAGCAGTTTGTTAGCGGTTAGCTCCTACGAGCAGTACTTC
len: 15
v_gene: TRBV28
abundance: few
d_gene: NA
j_gene: TRBJ2-7

CDR3aa: CASSLHWTAGSNQPQHF
CDR3nt: TGTGCCAGCAGTCTCCATTGGACAGCGGGGAGCAATCAGCCCCAGCATTTT
len: 17
v_gene: TRBV27
abundance: NA
d_gene: NA
j_gene: TRBJ1-5

CDR3aa: CASSPGPRRETQYF
CDR3nt: TGTGCCAGCAGCCCAGGCCCCCGGCGTGAGACCCAGTACTTC
len: 14
v_gene: TRBV7-6
abundance: once
d_gene: NA
j_gene: TRBJ2-5

CDR3aa: CASSSSRERDTQYF
CDR3nt: TGTGCCAGCAGCTCTAGCCGGGAAAGAGATACGCAGTATTTT
len: 14
v_gene: TRBV11-2
abundance: once
d_gene: NA
j_gene: TRBJ2-3

CDR3aa: CASSISGALTDTQYF
CDR3nt: TGTGCCAGCAGCATTAGCGGGGCCCTCACAGATACGCAGTATTTT
len: 15
v_gene: TRBV7-2
abundance: once
d_gene: TRBD2
j_gene: TRBJ2-3

CDR3aa: CSVANRQGAGNTIYF
CDR3nt: TGCAGCGTCGCCAATAGGCAGGGGGCTGGAAACACCATATATTTT
len: 15
v_gene: TRBV29-1
abundance: NA
d_gene: TRBD1
j_gene: TRBJ1-3

CDR3aa: CASSEGQLLGHEAFF
CDR3nt: TGTGCCAGCAGTGAGGGACAGCTTTTAGGGCATGAAGCTTTCTTT
len: 15
v_gene: TRBV2
abundance: NA
d_gene: TRBD1
j_gene: TRBJ1-1

CDR3aa: CASSGTGFGQETQYF
CDR3nt: TGTGCCAGCAGTGGAACAGGGTTTGGGCAAGAGACCCAGTACTTC
len: 15
v_gene: TRBV28
abundance: NA
d_gene: NA
j_gene: TRBJ2-5

CDR3aa: CASSLGTDNQPQHF
CDR3nt: TGTGCCAGCAGTTTGGGGACAGACAATCAGCCCCAGCATTTT
len: 14
v_gene: TRBV27
abundance: NA
d_gene: TRBD1
j_gene: TRBJ1-5

CDR3aa: CASSQELAGVDEQYF
CDR3nt: TGCGCCAGCAGCCAAGAACTAGCGGGAGTAGACGAGCAGTACTTC
len: 15
v_gene: TRBV4-1
abundance: NA
d_gene: TRBD2
j_gene: TRBJ2-7

CDR3aa: CASGLGWENQPQHF
CDR3nt: TGTGCTAGTGGTTTGGGATGGGAGAATCAGCCCCAGCATTTT
len: 14
v_gene: TRBV12-5
abundance: NA
d_gene: NA
j_gene: TRBJ1-5

CDR3aa: CASSLGDRVRDTEAFF
CDR3nt: TGTGCCAGCAGCTTAGGGGACAGGGTGAGAGACACTGAAGCTTTCTTT
len: 16
v_gene: TRBV7-2
abundance: NA
d_gene: TRBD1
j_gene: TRBJ1-1

CDR3aa: CASSLAVTSGSSQYF
CDR3nt: TGTGCCAGCAGCTTAGCGGTGACTAGCGGGAGTTCCCAGTATTTT
len: 15
v_gene: TRBV7-2
abundance: NA
d_gene: TRBD2
j_gene: TRBJ2-3

CDR3aa: CASRGQGAHEQYF
CDR3nt: TGTGCCAGCAGGGGACAGGGCGCGCACGAGCAGTACTTC
len: 13
v_gene: TRBV28
abundance: NA
d_gene: TRBD1
j_gene: TRBJ2-7